This TCR beta chain was retrieved from a study of cytomegalovirus exposure and HLA in healthy donors. This PCR relied on a set of 60 Vbeta primers and 13 Jbeta primers. The assay was immunoSEQ multiplex PCR, and TCRdb's table has in-frame clones only and misses some. The table shows around 130,000 clones, with about 81% occurring only once. Germline loops: CDR1 SGHAT, CDR2 FQDESV (reference sequence). The length of the CDR3 is 13 residues. Trimming left V 3 bases short and J 8 bases short, with 13 bases between. Points on this clone: Antigen: not known.

Study-wide points: When a later analysis compared HLA-associated TCR beta chains with equally common others, the HLA-associated chains turned out to be more clonally expanded and to have lower generation probabilities. TCR beta sequences numbering over 15,000 were associated with HLA alleles at 0.05 false discovery rate in a later analysis. Cytomegalovirus association was assigned to about 150 TCR beta chains.

This chain connects TRBV11-1 to TRBJ1-2, with D tentatively TRBD1 (5 bases). Sequenced: PBMCs. The receptor was isolated from a middle-aged man in good health and CMV-seronegative. DNA of the CDR3: TGTGCCAGCAGCTTGACAGACCTTGGCGGCTACACCTTC. Translated: CASSLTDLGGYTF.